The rows below give T cell receptor beta chains drawn from one sample of a study of response to subunit inactivated influenza vaccine. TCRdb analysed the RT-PCR reads with MiXCR anew, one entry per CDR3 protein. Among over 750,000 distinct CDR3 sequences, 20% to 25% were seen once, and the ten largest hold roughly a tenth. The input for sequencing was PBMCs from blood, taken around 5 days after vaccination. The receptors here all came from a man over 45 who received an inactivated influenza vaccine. CDR3s include the opening cysteine and the closing phenylalanine or tryptophan. A D gene is named only where the DNA matches it firmly. Clone size is given for some rows only: seen once, a few or many times, or a class if the clone is expanded.

j_call d_call clone_size v_call cdr3_nt cdr3_aa
TRBJ2-5 NA few TRBV9 TGTGCCAGCAGCGTCGAGGGTGTAGAGACCCAGTACTTC CASSVEGVETQYF
TRBJ2-2 NA NA TRBV9 TGTGCCAGCAGCGTAGCCCAGGGCCACACCGGGGAGCTGTTTTTT CASSVAQGHTGELFF
TRBJ1-1 NA NA TRBV29-1 TGCAGCGTTGCCTCAGGGGTTTGGACTGAAGCTTTCTTT CSVASGVWTEAFF
TRBJ2-7 TRBD2 NA TRBV2 TGTGCCAGTAAGGGGGGTAGCGGGAGCTCCTACGAGCAGTACTTC CASKGGSGSSYEQYF
TRBJ2-1 TRBD1 few TRBV27 TGTGCCAGCAGTTTAATAGGACAGGTTTACAATGAGCAGTTCTTC CASSLIGQVYNEQFF
TRBJ2-7 TRBD2 NA TRBV18 TGTGCCAGCTCACCTGAGCGGGAGAGTGACGAGCAGTACTTC CASSPERESDEQYF
TRBJ2-3 NA NA TRBV24-1 TGTGCCACCAGTGATTTCACCGCAGATACGCAGTATTTT CATSDFTADTQYF
TRBJ2-7 NA few TRBV7-2 TGTGCCAGCAGCTTAGGCGGGATCACTTCCTACGAGCAGTACTTC CASSLGGITSYEQYF
TRBJ2-6 NA few TRBV5-1 TGCGCCAGCAGCCGGGACGGGAGAAGGGTTGGGGCCAACGTCCTGACTTTC CASSRDGRRVGANVLTF
TRBJ2-7 NA NA TRBV7-2 TGTGCCAGCAGCATAACCGACATCTCCTACGAGCAGTACTTC CASSITDISYEQYF
TRBJ2-7 NA NA TRBV7-2 TGTGCCAGCAGCCGGGCCCTCCAACATGCTGCCGAGCAGTACTTC CASSRALQHAAEQYF
TRBJ1-1 TRBD1 NA TRBV7-2 TGTGCCAGCAGCAGAGGACAGGGGTCGAACACTGAAGCTTTCTTT CASSRGQGSNTEAFF
TRBJ2-3 TRBD2 NA TRBV7-2 TGTGCCAGCAGCGACCCCGGGGTAGCGGGGGGAGGGGCGCAGTATTTT CASSDPGVAGGGAQYF
TRBJ1-2 NA NA TRBV29-1 TGCAGCGTTGAAATCGGACACGACTATGGCTACACCTTC CSVEIGHDYGYTF
TRBJ2-7 TRBD1 many TRBV5-1 TGTGCCAGCAGCTTAGGACAGGGGGGGTACGAGCAGTACTTC CASSLGQGGYEQYF
TRBJ2-1 NA few TRBV12-3/TRBV12-4 TGTGCCAGCAGTCCAAACCCAGATTACAATGAGCAGTTCTTC CASSPNPDYNEQFF
TRBJ2-7 NA few TRBV11-1 TGTGCCAGCAGCTTAGCGCGGGGCCATGCAAGCCTATACTACGAGCAGTACTTC CASSLARGHASLYYEQYF
TRBJ1-1 NA many TRBV4-1 TGCGCCAGCAGCCGGGTAGGGGTGAACACTGAAGCTTTCTTT CASSRVGVNTEAFF
TRBJ1-3 NA NA TRBV29-1 TGCAGCGTTGAAGACGGCAGGGACGCTGGAAACACCATATATTTT CSVEDGRDAGNTIYF
TRBJ1-5 TRBD1 few TRBV10-3 TGTGCCATCAGCCGGGACAGTAATCAGCCCCAGCATTTT CAISRDSNQPQHF
TRBJ1-1 TRBD1 NA TRBV20-1 TGCAGTGCCGACAGGGGGCCGAACACTGAAGCTTTCTTT CSADRGPNTEAFF
TRBJ2-7 TRBD2 NA TRBV28 TGTGCCAGCAGTCGCGGTGAGGGACTAGCGGGAGGGCTGTCGTGCGAGCAGTACTTC CASSRGEGLAGGLSCEQYF
TRBJ2-5 NA NA TRBV5-1 TGCGCCAGCAGCTTGGAAATCGGGGCCCAAGAGACCCAGTACTTC CASSLEIGAQETQYF
TRBJ2-1 NA many TRBV7-9 TGTGCCAGCAGCTTAGGCGTCGCAGAGTCGACCTTC CASSLGVAESTF
TRBJ2-7 TRBD1 many TRBV29-1 TGCAGCGTCGGGACAGGGGTTTCCTACGAGCAGTACTTC CSVGTGVSYEQYF
TRBJ2-3 NA few TRBV7-3 TGTGCCAGCAGCCTAATCTTCGGAAAAGCAGATACGCAGTATTTT CASSLIFGKADTQYF
TRBJ2-2 NA NA TRBV10-3 TGTGCCATCAGTGATCGGGAGGAGCTGTTTTTT CAISDREELFF
TRBJ1-2 TRBD1 few TRBV5-1 TGCGCCAGCAGCTCGGACAGGGGGGTCTATGGCTACACCTTC CASSSDRGVYGYTF
TRBJ2-5 TRBD1 NA TRBV11-2 TGTGCCAGTCGGGACAGGGTATGGGAGACCCAGTACTTC CASRDRVWETQYF
TRBJ1-1 NA NA TRBV29-1 TGCAGCGTCGTATCTCTCGGGGGGACTGAAGCTTTCTTT CSVVSLGGTEAFF
TRBJ2-1 TRBD2 few TRBV18 TGTGCCAGCGATAGCGGGAGATCTGGTAATGAGCAGTTCTTC CASDSGRSGNEQFF
TRBJ2-3 TRBD1 NA TRBV20-1 TGCAGTGCTAGGGGACAGGGGCCCATTTCTGGCACAGATACGCAGTATTTT CSARGQGPISGTDTQYF
TRBJ2-1 TRBD1 NA TRBV4-3 TGCGCCAGCAGCCGCCTGGTGACAGGGGACTACAATGAGCAGTTCTTC CASSRLVTGDYNEQFF
TRBJ2-3 NA few TRBV10-3 TGTGCCATCAGTGAGACTGGCGGGGCGTCAGATACGCAGTATTTT CAISETGGASDTQYF
TRBJ2-2 NA few TRBV29-1 TGCAGCGTTGAGGGTCCTTCCTGGGGTCAGGACTCCTACGGCGGGGAGCTGTTTTTT CSVEGPSWGQDSYGGELFF
TRBJ2-7 NA NA TRBV10-3 TGTGCCATCAGTGAGACGTTAGTAGGGGGGCGCGAGCAGTACTTC CAISETLVGGREQYF
TRBJ1-5 NA few TRBV6-2/TRBV6-3 TGTGCCAGCAGTTACTCTTTTAATCGGCAGAGCAATCAGCCCCAGCATTTT CASSYSFNRQSNQPQHF
TRBJ2-4 NA NA TRBV5-1 TGCGCCAGCAGCTTGGAGGGCACAGGACCCACCGGGAACATTCAGTACTTC CASSLEGTGPTGNIQYF
TRBJ2-5 TRBD2 NA TRBV20-1 TGCAGTGCTACTAAGGTTTCGGGAGGTGAACAAGAGACCCAGTACTTC CSATKVSGGEQETQYF
TRBJ1-4 NA few TRBV28 TGTGCCAGCAGTGGCCCCGGGCTAACGTTTTTT CASSGPGLTFF
TRBJ2-1 TRBD2 NA TRBV4-2 TGTGCCAGCAGCCAAGAAGAGAGACTAGCGGGGGGCTACAATGAGCAGTTCTTC CASSQEERLAGGYNEQFF
TRBJ2-7 NA NA TRBV12-3/TRBV12-4 TGTGCCAGCAGTTTACGGTACTACGAGCAGTACTTC CASSLRYYEQYF
TRBJ2-3 NA NA TRBV7-9 TGTGCCAGCACCGAGGACACCGGCACAGATACGCAGTATTTT CASTEDTGTDTQYF
TRBJ2-7 NA NA TRBV15 TGTGCCACCAGCAGACAGGTCGACTACGAGCAGTACTTC CATSRQVDYEQYF
TRBJ1-5 NA few TRBV5-6 TGTGCCAGCAGCTTGGCCCCGGACAGAGGAGGCAATCAGCCCCAGCATTTT CASSLAPDRGGNQPQHF
TRBJ2-7 TRBD2 NA TRBV5-6 TGTGCCAGCAGCTTATGGGGGGGGTACGAGCAGTACTTC CASSLWGGYEQYF
TRBJ2-5 TRBD2 few TRBV7-3 TGTGCCAGCAGCTTCGGACTAGCGGGAGGGGGTCAAGAGACCCAGTACTTC CASSFGLAGGGQETQYF
TRBJ1-1 NA few TRBV4-1 TGCGCCAGCAGCCCCTACAGAGCTATGAACACTGAAGCTTTCTTT CASSPYRAMNTEAFF
TRBJ2-4 NA NA TRBV5-1 TGCGCCAGCAGCCCCTGGGGGTCAGGCTCCAAAAACATTCAGTACTTC CASSPWGSGSKNIQYF
TRBJ2-3 TRBD2 few TRBV2 TGTGCCAGCAAATCCGGGGGGGTAGATACGCAGTATTTT CASKSGGVDTQYF
TRBJ1-5 NA NA TRBV20-1 TGCAGTGCCCCCCTTGGTGGGGAGGAACAGCCCCAGCATTTT CSAPLGGEEQPQHF
TRBJ2-3 TRBD2 few TRBV10-1 TGCGCCAGCAGTGAAACAGGACTAGTCTCAGATACGCAGTATTTT CASSETGLVSDTQYF
TRBJ2-7 TRBD1 few TRBV7-6 TGTGCCAGCAGCTTACTGGTGACAGGGCCCTACGAGCAGTACTTC CASSLLVTGPYEQYF
TRBJ2-1 TRBD1 NA TRBV28 TGTGCCAGCACCACGGGACAGGGAAACTACAATGAGCAGTTCTTC CASTTGQGNYNEQFF